This TCR beta chain was observed in a study of T cell responses to AZD1222 COVID-19 vaccine. The method was immunoSEQ multiplex PCR; TCRdb's version includes in-frame clones alone and lacks a portion of them. The sample records 90,000 to 120,000 clones, more than 85% being singletons. Study-level results: Reportedly, nearly half of unique spike TCRs recognized epitopes outside B.1.351/B.1.1.7 mutations.

Details on this clone: Its antigen is currently unknown.

Specimen: peripheral blood, collected on day 0 of AZD1222 vaccination. The sequence derives from an adult in good health.

This CDR3 reads CASSPGTRYGYTF. The CDR3 DNA sequence: TGTGCCAGCTCCCCGGGGACTCGGTATGGCTACACCTTC. V is TRBV27 and J is TRBJ1-2, with a possible D match to TRBD1 (5 bases). Germline loops: CDR1 MNHEY, CDR2 SMNVEV (reference sequence). The V and J ends lost 8 bases and 5 bases respectively, with 15 bases between them. This CDR3 is built from 13 residues.